This T cell receptor (beta chain) derives from a study of vaccination and CD4 T cells after COVID-19. Study-level background: The convalescents comprised six males and four females, two of them Hispanic.

The CDR3 extends over 16 amino acids. V lost 6 bases, J lost 6 bases, and 18 bases lay in between. Germline V gene lookup returns CDR1 MDHEN and CDR2 SYDVKM. An Oncomine TCR Beta short-read assay was used to sequence the DNA from cultured CD4+ T cells. TCRdb re-called the PCR reads with MiXCR, one entry per CDR3 protein. The sample yields fewer than 18,000 distinct CDR3 sequences, approximately 57% seen once. As to this clonotype: Its cognate antigen is unknown.

General study findings and limits: In median terms, SARS-CoV-2-reactive clonotypes went from approximately 21 to 38, a nonsignificant rise.

Treatment given: approximately 9-day PBMC culture with coronavirus spike peptide pools or control peptides (ViraFEST assay). ViraFEST relied on peptide pools to expand antigen-specific T cells; the TCRs were sequenced afterward. Millions of PBMCs went into each well for culture with roughly 10 IU/ml IL-2 and 10 ug/ml peptide pools. The J gene is TRBJ1-6, the V gene TRBV28; D is uncertain. The sequenced sample consisted of CD4+ T cells from blood, cultured in vitro. The origin of this receptor is a human donor who had recovered from COVID-19. The CDR3 bases are TGTGCCAGCAGCATTCCAACGGGCCTCCTTAATTCACCCCTCCACTTT. Encoded protein: CASSIPTGLLNSPLHF.